Listed below are T cell receptor beta chains from one sample, sequenced in a study of blood T cell repertoires in COVID-19. Using immunoSEQ multiplex PCR, the repertoire was profiled, and TCRdb retains in-frame clones only, with some absent. The data contain hundreds of thousands of clones, 87% of them singletons. The sequencing sample was made of PBMCs or T cells enriched from blood (not recorded which). Source of these receptors: a woman aged 18-30 years with acute COVID-19. The CDR3 runs from the conserved cysteine through the conserved F or W. A D gene is named only where the DNA matches it firmly. The size entry is marked missing in some rows and otherwise reads once, few, many or a size class.

CDR3	DNA	size	D	V	J
CASSLYSLWYEQYF	TGTGCCAGCAGCTTATACTCGCTTTGGTACGAGCAGTACTTC	-	-	TRBV13	TRBJ2-7
CASSLPGGVYEQYF	TGTGCCAGCAGTTTACCGGGAGGGGTCTACGAGCAGTACTTC	-	TRBD2	TRBV28	TRBJ2-7
CASSFTGTGDEKLFF	TGCGCCAGCAGCTTTACCGGGACAGGGGATGAAAAACTGTTTTTT	-	TRBD1	TRBV5-1	TRBJ1-4
CASSERGTGYGYTF	TGTGCCAGCAGCGAGAGGGGGACAGGGTATGGCTACACCTTC	-	TRBD1	TRBV9	TRBJ1-2
CSATSDRLISYNEQFF	TGCAGCGCTACATCAGACAGGCTAATCTCCTACAATGAGCAGTTCTTC	-	-	TRBV29-1	TRBJ2-1
CSASSSNTEAFF	TGCAGTGCTAGTTCTTCTAACACTGAAGCTTTCTTT	-	-	TRBV20-1	TRBJ1-1
CASSGTGRQPQHF	TGTGCCAGCAGTGGGACAGGGCGGCAGCCCCAGCATTTT	few	TRBD1	TRBV2	TRBJ1-5
CASSPSRGSGNTIYF	TGTGCCAGCAGCCCCAGTAGGGGCTCTGGAAACACCATATATTTT	-	-	TRBV14	TRBJ1-3
CASSLVGRGLSNEKLFF	TGTGCCAGCAGTTTAGTGGGCAGGGGGCTGTCTAATGAAAAACTGTTTTTT	few	TRBD1	TRBV28	TRBJ1-4
CASSPGQNTDTQYF	TGTGCCAGCAGCCCGGGACAGAACACAGATACGCAGTATTTT	-	TRBD1	TRBV7-2	TRBJ2-3
CASSHGLVGVSVEQFF	TGTGCCAGCAGCCATGGACTAGTAGGCGTCTCCGTGGAGCAGTTCTTC	-	TRBD2	TRBV4-2	TRBJ2-1
CASSQNLRVTDTQYF	TGCGCCAGCAGCCAAAACCTCAGGGTCACAGATACGCAGTATTTT	-	-	TRBV4-3	TRBJ2-3
CASSPSGSSYEQYF	TGTGCCAGCAGTCCTAGCGGGAGTAGCTACGAGCAGTACTTC	-	TRBD2	TRBV6-5	TRBJ2-7
CATSDSGSETQYF	TGTGCCACCAGTGATTCAGGGTCAGAGACCCAGTACTTC	-	-	TRBV24-1	TRBJ2-5
CASSLVSGGEYEQYF	TGTGCCAGCAGTCTTGTTAGCGGGGGGGAGTACGAGCAGTACTTC	-	TRBD2	TRBV27	TRBJ2-7
CASSLGTGTGASGNTIYF	TGCGCCAGCAGCTTAGGGACCGGGACAGGGGCCTCTGGAAACACCATATATTTT	-	TRBD1	TRBV5-1	TRBJ1-3
CASSLVPGGDYEQYF	TGTGCCAGCAGCTTAGTCCCGGGCGGGGACTACGAGCAGTACTTC	-	-	TRBV7-2	TRBJ2-7
CASSQDASGGARDTQYF	TGTGCCAGCAGCCAAGATGCGAGCGGGGGGGCTCGAGATACGCAGTATTTT	once	TRBD2	TRBV3-1/TRBV3-2	TRBJ2-3
CASRGLAGGWETQYF	TGTGCCAGTAGAGGACTAGCGGGGGGATGGGAGACCCAGTACTTC	-	TRBD2	TRBV19	TRBJ2-5
CASDRTNEKLFF	TGTGCCAGCGACAGGACAAATGAAAAACTGTTTTTT	-	-	TRBV2	TRBJ1-4
CASSSETRDNEQFF	TGTGCCAGCAGCAGTGAGACTAGAGACAATGAGCAGTTCTTC	-	-	TRBV21-1	TRBJ2-1
CASSLAHFLNTGELFF	TGTGCCAGCAGCTTAGCTCACTTTTTGAACACCGGGGAGCTGTTTTTT	-	-	TRBV7-2	TRBJ2-2
CASTSVRGGEQFF	TGTGCCAGCACGTCTGTTCGGGGGGGCGAGCAGTTCTTC	-	TRBD2	TRBV3-1/TRBV3-2	TRBJ2-1
CASSLQGDNQPQHF	TGTGCCAGCAGCTTACAGGGTGACAATCAGCCCCAGCATTTT	-	-	TRBV7-9	TRBJ1-5
CASSPGQRAEAFF	TGTGCCAGCAGCCCGGGACAGCGGGCTGAAGCTTTCTTT	-	TRBD1	TRBV5-6	TRBJ1-1
CASSQRGGALYEQYF	TGTGCCAGCAGCCAGCGCGGGGGTGCCTTATACGAGCAGTACTTC	-	TRBD2	TRBV14	TRBJ2-7
CASSLSRGEQPQHF	TGTGCCAGCAGTCTTTCTAGGGGTGAGCAGCCCCAGCATTTT	-	-	TRBV2	TRBJ1-5
CASSVALAGFTGELFF	TGTGCCAGCAGCGTAGCGCTAGCGGGGTTTACCGGGGAGCTGTTTTTT	-	TRBD2	TRBV9	TRBJ2-2
CASSTNAGTGTYEQYF	TGTGCCAGTAGTACGAACGCCGGGACAGGTACCTACGAGCAGTACTTC	-	TRBD1	TRBV19	TRBJ2-7
CAISESIARTGVAEQYF	TGTGCCATCAGTGAGTCGATCGCGAGGACAGGGGTGGCCGAGCAGTACTTC	-	TRBD1	TRBV10-3	TRBJ2-7
CASSLGDGGAYGYTF	TGTGCCAGCAGCTTAGGAGACGGGGGGGCCTATGGCTACACCTTC	few	-	TRBV7-2	TRBJ1-2
CASSSQGQGSEQFF	TGTGCCAGCAGCTCGCAGGGACAGGGGAGCGAGCAGTTCTTC	once	TRBD1	TRBV7-2	TRBJ2-1
CASSQELAGGSTDTQYF	TGTGCCAGCAGCCAAGAGCTAGCGGGGGGGTCCACAGATACGCAGTATTTT	-	TRBD2	TRBV3-1/TRBV3-2	TRBJ2-3
CASSQGTSVGEQYF	TGCGCCAGCAGCCAGGGGACTAGCGTAGGAGAGCAGTACTTC	-	TRBD2	TRBV4-1	TRBJ2-7
CARERRGAGELGYTF	TGTGCCCGCGAACGACGGGGGGCAGGAGAGTTGGGCTACACCTTC	-	-	TRBV2	TRBJ1-2
CASSQDREYNEQFF	TGCGCCAGCAGCCAAGACCGCGAATACAATGAGCAGTTCTTC	-	-	TRBV4-1	TRBJ2-1
CSASRGATVAFF	TGCAGTGCTAGTAGGGGCGCGACCGTAGCTTTCTTT	-	-	TRBV20-1	TRBJ1-1
CASSPSGTINYGYTF	TGTGCCAGCAGCCCCTCCGGGACAATTAACTATGGCTACACCTTC	-	-	TRBV11-2	TRBJ1-2
CASTPRGEREAFF	TGTGCCAGCACCCCCCGGGGGGAAAGGGAAGCTTTCTTT	once	-	TRBV12-3/TRBV12-4	TRBJ1-1
CASTHRGNNEQFF	TGTGCCAGCACACATCGAGGGAACAATGAGCAGTTCTTC	once	-	TRBV12-3/TRBV12-4	TRBJ2-1
CASSVSSGSPFYEQYF	TGTGCCAGCAGCGTCTCTAGCGGGAGTCCCTTCTACGAGCAGTACTTC	-	TRBD2	TRBV9	TRBJ2-7
CASSSSPGGSGELFF	TGTGCCAGCAGTTCAAGCCCAGGGGGCAGTGGGGAGCTGTTTTTT	once	TRBD1	TRBV2	TRBJ2-2
CAWTPPRDSSYNSPLHF	TGTGCCTGGACCCCGCCCCGGGACAGCTCCTATAATTCACCCCTCCACTTT	-	TRBD1	TRBV30	TRBJ1-6
CARQARVGWETQYF	TGTGCCCGCCAAGCCAGGGTGGGGTGGGAGACCCAGTACTTC	-	-	TRBV2	TRBJ2-5
CASSVKRQGMGTDTQYF	TGTGCCAGCAGCGTCAAAAGACAGGGAATGGGCACAGATACGCAGTATTTT	-	TRBD1	TRBV27	TRBJ2-3
CSATRGGESSGANVLTF	TGCAGCGCCACAAGGGGAGGTGAGAGCTCTGGGGCCAACGTCCTGACTTTC	-	-	TRBV29-1	TRBJ2-6
CASSQTGTSGGIWAKNIQYF	TGTGCCAGCAGCCAAACCGGGACTAGCGGGGGGATTTGGGCCAAAAACATTCAGTACTTC	-	TRBD2	TRBV4-2	TRBJ2-4
CASSQESLLGTYEQYF	TGCGCCAGCAGCCAAGAATCCCTTCTAGGAACCTACGAGCAGTACTTC	-	-	TRBV4-1	TRBJ2-7
CAWSVQGVETQYF	TGTGCCTGGAGTGTACAGGGGGTAGAGACCCAGTACTTC	-	TRBD1	TRBV30	TRBJ2-5
CASGRDSGELFF	TGTGCCAGTGGGCGGGACTCCGGGGAGCTGTTTTTT	-	-	TRBV3-1/TRBV3-2	TRBJ2-2
CASSQVLLAGGTGELFF	TGTGCCAGCAGCCAAGTCCTACTAGCGGGGGGGACCGGGGAGCTGTTTTTT	-	TRBD2	TRBV3-1/TRBV3-2	TRBJ2-2
CASSAQGTYGYTF	TGCGCCAGCAGCGCACAGGGGACCTATGGCTACACCTTC	-	TRBD1	TRBV5-1	TRBJ1-2
CASSYGGDNEQFF	TGCGCCAGCAGCTACGGGGGGGACAATGAGCAGTTCTTC	-	TRBD2	TRBV10-2	TRBJ2-1
CASRDRDSNEKLFF	TGTGCCAGCAGGGATCGGGACAGTAATGAAAAACTGTTTTTT	-	TRBD1	TRBV2	TRBJ1-4
CASRPDRERGYTF	TGTGCCAGCAGACCCGACAGGGAACGTGGCTACACCTTC	-	TRBD1	TRBV12-3/TRBV12-4	TRBJ1-2
CASSLLTVYNSPLHF	TGTGCCAGCAGCTTATTAACGGTATATAATTCACCCCTCCACTTT	once	-	TRBV7-2	TRBJ1-6
CSANRGETQYF	TGCAGTGCGAATAGAGGGGAGACCCAGTACTTC	-	-	TRBV20-1	TRBJ2-5
CASSIVPGLNTEAFF	TGTGCCAGTAGTATAGTGCCAGGCCTGAACACTGAAGCTTTCTTT	-	-	TRBV19	TRBJ1-1